The subject of this entry is one T cell receptor beta chain. The sample is drawn from a study of T cell changes during pregnancy in multiple sclerosis. The germline CDR1 and CDR2 sequences are MNHNS and SASEGT. The CDR3 totals 14 residues. Trimming took off 7 bases at V and 4 bases at J, with 13 bases between the two ends. Libraries were prepared by immunoSEQ multiplex PCR; TCRdb keeps only in-frame clonotypes and omits some of them. The repertoire has about 50,000 clones, 80% to 95% of them found once; the top ten carry approximately 0.29%. The gene calls are TRBV6-1 and TRBJ2-2, with D possibly being TRBD1 (6 bases). The starting material was CD4+ T cells from peripheral blood mononuclear cells, obtained in the second trimester of pregnancy. This clonotype was sampled from a female donor with multiple sclerosis, enrolled in a pregnancy study. This CDR3 reads CASKTAGATGELFF. The DNA of the CDR3 is TGTGCCAGCAAAACCGCAGGGGCCACCGGGGAGCTGTTTTTT.